The 16 T cell receptor beta chains listed next were all sequenced from one sample in a study of T cells after yellow fever vaccination. Each CDR3 protein is one row after TCRdb ran MiXCR on the 5' RACE reads. The sample lists a few hundred thousand distinct CDR3 sequences; about 4% were seen once. The sample consisted of PBMCs, taken 5 days after the yellow fever booster vaccination. These receptors were obtained from a man younger than 35 who received the YFV17D yellow fever vaccine.

A few counts support this clonotype. This chain joins TRBV10-3 and TRBJ2-3; tentative D call: TRBD2 (7 bases). CDR3 size: 14 residues. Germline-derived CDR1 and CDR2 are ENHRY and SYGVKD. The ends were cut back, 6 bases at V and 6 bases at J, with 16 bases in the middle. In DNA form, the CDR3 reads TGTGCCATCAGCCGGGGGGCCGAGGCGGATACGCAGTATTTT. It is translated as CAISRGAEADTQYF.

This clonotype came up many times. The chain has TRBV7-6 and TRBJ2-5; a weak D match, TRBD2 (5 bases). CDR1 is SGHVS, CDR2 FNYEAQ, per germline. V was clipped by 0 bases and J by 2 bases, with 7 bases between them. This CDR3 is 14 amino acids long. The CDR3 nucleotides are TGTGCCAGCAGCTTAGCCCGACTACAAGAGACCCAGTACTTC. Protein product: CASSLARLQETQYF.

This clonotype was counted between two and nine times. V usage is TRBV7-3 and J usage is TRBJ2-7, with D unresolved. The CDR3 totals 14 residues. Trimming took 2 bases from V and 6 from J, leaving 14 bases between them. Germline V gives CDR1 SGHTA, CDR2 FQGTGA. The CDR3 sequence is CASSLGSTMGEQYF. The CDR3, as DNA: TGTGCCAGCAGCTTAGGGTCCACCATGGGCGAGCAGTACTTC.

The V gene is TRBV29-1, the J gene TRBJ1-3; D not resolved. Trimming cost V 1 base and J 0 bases, with 4 bases left between them. Germline V gene lookup returns CDR1 SQVTM and CDR2 ANQGSEA. The CDR3 contains 13 residues. The CDR3 sequence is CSVEGISGNTIYF. Written as DNA, the CDR3 is TGCAGCGTTGAAGGGATCTCTGGAAACACCATATATTTT.

This clonotype was counted only a few times. The chain uses TRBV18 and TRBJ2-1; possibly TRBD1 for D (6 bases). Looked up from germline, CDR1 is KGHSH and CDR2 is LQKENI. The germline V and J ends were trimmed by 0 bases and 7 bases, with 19 bases remaining between them. The CDR3 sequence is 17 residues long. The CDR3 sequence: CASSPPIRYRECNEQFF. CDR3 nucleotides: TGTGCCAGCTCACCACCGATTCGTTACAGGGAATGTAATGAGCAGTTCTTC.

V usage is TRBV28 and J usage is TRBJ2-7, with D tentatively TRBD1 or TRBD2 (5 bases each). This CDR3 contains 13 residues. Germline lookup yields CDR1 MDHEN and CDR2 SYDVKM. The ends were cut back, 3 bases at V and 4 bases at J, with 10 bases in the middle. As DNA, the CDR3 is TGTGCCAGCAGTTTGGGACCGTCGTACGAGCAGTACGTC. Protein product: CASSLGPSYEQYV.

This clonotype was seen at least ten times. The chain is built from TRBV18 and TRBJ1-1, with D unresolved. CDR3 length: 13 residues. The V end lost 5 bases, the J end lost 1 base, and 8 bases lay between the germline ends. Germline loops: CDR1 KGHSH, CDR2 LQKENI. The CDR3 DNA reads TGTGCCAGCTCAACCGCGGGGAACACTGAAGCTTTCTTT. Protein: CASSTAGNTEAFF.

Many counts were recorded for this clonotype. This chain joins TRBV7-2 and TRBJ2-5; D remains unclear. The ends were cut back, 1 base at V and 5 bases at J, with 14 bases in the middle. The CDR3 has 15 amino acids. Per germline, CDR1 SGHTA and CDR2 FQGNSA. This chain's CDR3 is CASSLDPPPRETQYF. The CDR3 nucleotides read TGTGCCAGCAGCTTAGACCCCCCCCCCCGGGAGACCCAGTACTTC.

This chain links TRBV6-2 or TRBV6-3 with TRBJ1-1; D is possibly TRBD1 (5 bases). The V gene lost 0 bases and the J gene lost 3 bases, with 20 bases spanning the gap. This CDR3 comprises 18 residues. The germline V gene has CDR1 MNHEY and CDR2 SVGEGT. This CDR3 is CASSYSGGGSSRDTEAFF. CDR3 in DNA: TGTGCCAGCAGTTACTCGGGGGGAGGCAGCTCCAGAGACACTGAAGCTTTCTTT.

This chain connects TRBV6-4 to TRBJ2-5, with TRBD2 identical over 9 bases. This CDR3 region has 15 residues. Germline lookup yields CDR1 MRHNA and CDR2 SNTAGT. J was trimmed by 2 bases and V by 3 bases; bases with no gene match: 4. CDR3 nucleotides: TGTGCCAGCAGTGAAGGCGGGGGGGAACAAGAGACCCAGTACTTC. Protein sequence: CASSEGGGEQETQYF.

This clonotype was detected a few times. The chain employs TRBV18 and TRBJ2-3, with D possibly matching TRBD2 (7 bases). The ends were cut back, 2 bases at V and 4 bases at J, with 13 bases in the middle. The CDR3 has 15 amino acids. The germline V gene encodes CDR1 KGHSH and CDR2 LQKENI. The CDR3 nucleotides are TGTGCCAGCTCACCAACAGGGAGGGTGTCAGATACGCAGTATTTT. It is translated as CASSPTGRVSDTQYF.

The chain links TRBV18 to TRBJ1-2, with D unresolved. Germline loops: CDR1 KGHSH, CDR2 LQKENI. The V and J ends lost 4 bases and 4 bases respectively, with 16 bases between them. This CDR3 comprises 15 residues. The CDR3 loop reads CASSRANHLGYGYTF. CDR3 in DNA: TGTGCCAGCTCACGAGCTAACCATCTTGGCTATGGCTACACCTTC.

This clonotype occurred many times. The chain joins TRBV5-1 to TRBJ1-1; possibly TRBD1 for D (6 bases). V was shortened by 3 bases and J by 1 base, with 13 bases between the two germline ends. Per the germline V gene, CDR1 is SGHRS and CDR2 is YFSETQ. This CDR3 is built from 15 residues. Written as DNA, the CDR3 is TGCGCCAGCAGCTCCCTTGGGACACGGAACACTGAAGCTTTCTTT. Residues: CASSSLGTRNTEAFF.

This clonotype was seen many times. The chain uses TRBV5-1 and TRBJ1-2; possibly TRBD1 for D (5 bases). This CDR3 is built from 13 residues. Germline CDR1 and CDR2: SGHRS and YFSETQ. V was trimmed by 9 bases and J by 5 bases, leaving 17 bases between them. The CDR3 sequence is CATSDGTPYGYTF. CDR3 DNA: TGCGCCACCTCCGACGGGACTCCTTATGGCTACACCTTC.

This clonotype was counted at least ten times. The rearrangement joins TRBV6-2 or TRBV6-3 to TRBJ2-5; TRBD2 might be the D (5 bases). V lost 2 bases and J 7 bases, leaving 14 bases between the germline ends. The CDR3 runs 14 residues. Per the germline V gene, CDR1 is MNHEY and CDR2 is SVGEGT. The CDR3 loop reads CASSYPRTGRTQYF. The CDR3 region has the DNA TGTGCCAGCAGTTACCCCAGGACGGGGAGGACCCAGTACTTC.

This clonotype was counted only a few times. The V gene is TRBV7-2, the J gene TRBJ2-3, with TRBD2 matching 8 bases. Germline CDR1 is SGHTA and CDR2 is FQGNSA. The CDR3 spans 16 residues. The trim removed 3 bases at V and 2 bases at J, leaving 7 bases unmatched. The CDR3 loop is CASSFKAGAYTDTQYF. The CDR3 nucleotides are TGTGCCAGCAGCTTTAAAGCGGGGGCCTACACAGATACGCAGTATTTT. The full variable domain, its missing parts supplied by reference TRBV7-2 and TRBJ2-3, is GAGVSQSPSNKVTEKGKDVELRCDPISGHTALYWYRQSLGQGLEFLIYFQGNSAPDKSGLPSDRFSAERTGGSVSTLTIQRTQQEDSAVYLCASSFKAGAYTDTQYFGPGTRLTVL.